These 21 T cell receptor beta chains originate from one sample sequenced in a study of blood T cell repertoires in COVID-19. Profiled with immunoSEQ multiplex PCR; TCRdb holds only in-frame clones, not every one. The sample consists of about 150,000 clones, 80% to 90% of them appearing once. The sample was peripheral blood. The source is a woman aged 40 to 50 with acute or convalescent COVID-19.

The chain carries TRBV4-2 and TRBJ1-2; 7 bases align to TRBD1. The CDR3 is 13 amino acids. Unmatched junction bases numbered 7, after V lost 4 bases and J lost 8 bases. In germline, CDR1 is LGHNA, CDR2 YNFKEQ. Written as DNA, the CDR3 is TGTGCCAGCAGCCGGACAGGCCCAGGGGGCTACACCTTC. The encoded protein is CASSRTGPGGYTF.

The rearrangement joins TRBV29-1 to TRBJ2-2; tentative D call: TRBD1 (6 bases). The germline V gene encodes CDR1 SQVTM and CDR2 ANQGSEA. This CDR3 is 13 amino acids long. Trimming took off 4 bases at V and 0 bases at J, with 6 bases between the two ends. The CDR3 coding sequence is TGCAGCGTTGGACAGGCGAACACCGGGGAGCTGTTTTTT. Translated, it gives CSVGQANTGELFF.

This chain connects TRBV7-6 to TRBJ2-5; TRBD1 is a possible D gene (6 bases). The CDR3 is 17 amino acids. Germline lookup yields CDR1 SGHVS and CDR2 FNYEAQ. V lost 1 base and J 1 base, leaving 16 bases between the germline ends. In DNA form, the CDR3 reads TGTGCCAGCAGCTTAGGAAAAAAACAGGGATTCCAAGAGACCCAGTACTTC. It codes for CASSLGKKQGFQETQYF.

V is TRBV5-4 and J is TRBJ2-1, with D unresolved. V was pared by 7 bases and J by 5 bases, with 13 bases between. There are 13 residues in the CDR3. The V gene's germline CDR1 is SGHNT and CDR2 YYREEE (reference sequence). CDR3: CASGSYINNEQFF. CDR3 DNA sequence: TGTGCCAGCGGCTCATACATTAACAATGAGCAGTTCTTC. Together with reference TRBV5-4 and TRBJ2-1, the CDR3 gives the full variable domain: ETGVTQSPTHLIKTRGQQVTLRCSSQSGHNTVSWYQQALGQGPQFIFQYYREEENGRGNFPPRFSGLQFPNYSSELNVNALELDDSALYLCASGSYINNEQFFGPGTRLTVL.

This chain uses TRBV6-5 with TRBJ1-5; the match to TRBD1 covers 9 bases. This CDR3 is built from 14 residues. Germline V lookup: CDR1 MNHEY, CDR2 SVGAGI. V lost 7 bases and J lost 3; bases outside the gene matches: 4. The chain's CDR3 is CASTGTGFNQPQHF. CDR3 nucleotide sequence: TGTGCCAGCACCGGGACAGGGTTCAATCAGCCCCAGCATTTT.

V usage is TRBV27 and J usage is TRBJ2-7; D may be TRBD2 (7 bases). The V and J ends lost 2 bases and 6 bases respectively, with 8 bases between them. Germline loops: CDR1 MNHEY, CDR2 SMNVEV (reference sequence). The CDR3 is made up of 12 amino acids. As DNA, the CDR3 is TGTGCCAGCAGTTTAGGGGGGGCCGAGCAGTACTTC. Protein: CASSLGGAEQYF.

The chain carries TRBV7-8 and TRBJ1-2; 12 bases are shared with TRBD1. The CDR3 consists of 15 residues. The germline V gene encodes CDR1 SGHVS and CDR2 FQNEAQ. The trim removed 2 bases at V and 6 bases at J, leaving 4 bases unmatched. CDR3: CASSLMGQGADGYTF. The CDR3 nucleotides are TGTGCCAGCAGCTTAATGGGACAGGGGGCAGATGGCTACACCTTC.

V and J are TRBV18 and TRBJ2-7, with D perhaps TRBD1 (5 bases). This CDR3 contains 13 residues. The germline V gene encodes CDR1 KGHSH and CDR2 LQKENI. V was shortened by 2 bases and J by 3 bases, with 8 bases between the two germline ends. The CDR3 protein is CASSPTTDYEQYF. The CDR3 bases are TGTGCCAGCTCACCAACGACAGACTACGAGCAGTACTTC.

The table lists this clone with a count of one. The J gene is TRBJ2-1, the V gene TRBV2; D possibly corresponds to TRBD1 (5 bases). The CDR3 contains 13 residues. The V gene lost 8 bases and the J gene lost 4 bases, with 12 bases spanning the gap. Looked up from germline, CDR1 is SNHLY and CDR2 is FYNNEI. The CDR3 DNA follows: TGTGCCAGCCGGAAGGGGTTTTACAATGAGCAGTTCTTC. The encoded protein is CASRKGFYNEQFF.

The CDR3 DNA is TGTGCCAGCAGCCAGCAAGCGGGGGCGTCTGGGGCCAACGTCCTGACTTTC. Translation: CASSQQAGASGANVLTF. The chain has TRBV9 and TRBJ2-6; 8 bases agree with TRBD2. The CDR3 has 17 amino acids. V lost 4 bases, J lost 1 base, and 7 bases stayed unmatched. The germline CDR1 and CDR2 sequences are SGDLS and YYNGEE.

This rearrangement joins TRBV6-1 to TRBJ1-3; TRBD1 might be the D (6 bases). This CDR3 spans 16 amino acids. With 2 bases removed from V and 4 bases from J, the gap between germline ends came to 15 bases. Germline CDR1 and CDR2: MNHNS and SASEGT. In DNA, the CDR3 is TGTGCCAGCAGTGAATACAGGGCATTAACAGGAAACACCATATATTTT. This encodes CASSEYRALTGNTIYF.

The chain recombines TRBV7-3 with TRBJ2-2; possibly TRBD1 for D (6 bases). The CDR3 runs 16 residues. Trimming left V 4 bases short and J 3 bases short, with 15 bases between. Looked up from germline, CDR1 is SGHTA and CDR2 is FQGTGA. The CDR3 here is CASSSRQEKYTGELFF. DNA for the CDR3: TGTGCCAGCAGCTCCCGACAGGAGAAATACACCGGGGAGCTGTTTTTT.

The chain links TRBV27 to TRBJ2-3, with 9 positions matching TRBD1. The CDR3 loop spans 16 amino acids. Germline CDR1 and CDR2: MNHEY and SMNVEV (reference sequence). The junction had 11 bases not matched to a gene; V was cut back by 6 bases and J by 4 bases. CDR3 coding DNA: TGTGCCAGCAGAAAAGATGGCGGGACAGGGCCAGATACGCAGTATTTT. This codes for CASRKDGGTGPDTQYF.

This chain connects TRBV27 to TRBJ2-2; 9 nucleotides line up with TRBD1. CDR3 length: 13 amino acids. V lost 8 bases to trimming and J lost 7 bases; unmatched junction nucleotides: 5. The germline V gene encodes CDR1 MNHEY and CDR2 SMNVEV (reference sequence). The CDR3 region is CASLDRGYGELFF. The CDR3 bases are TGTGCCAGCCTGGACAGGGGTTACGGGGAGCTGTTTTTT.

The CDR3 DNA follows: TGTGCCAGCAGCTCGCCCGGGACGGGGGGCCCCTACGAGCAGTACTTC. This sequence encodes CASSSPGTGGPYEQYF. The rearrangement uses TRBV5-4 and TRBJ2-7; TRBD2 is a possible D gene (7 bases). The CDR3 is made up of 16 amino acids. Trimming took 3 bases from V and 2 from J, leaving 18 bases between them. Germline values: CDR1 SGHNT, CDR2 YYREEE (reference sequence).

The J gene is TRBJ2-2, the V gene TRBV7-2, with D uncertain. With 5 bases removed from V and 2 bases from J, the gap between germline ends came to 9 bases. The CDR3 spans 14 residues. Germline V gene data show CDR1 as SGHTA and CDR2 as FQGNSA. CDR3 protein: CASSPNINTGELFF. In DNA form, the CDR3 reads TGTGCCAGCAGCCCAAACATTAACACCGGGGAGCTGTTTTTT. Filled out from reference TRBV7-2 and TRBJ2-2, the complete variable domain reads GAGVSQSPSNKVTEKGKDVELRCDPISGHTALYWYRQSLGQGLEFLIYFQGNSAPDKSGLPSDRFSAERTGGSVSTLTIQRTQQEDSAVYLCASSPNINTGELFFGEGSRLTVL.

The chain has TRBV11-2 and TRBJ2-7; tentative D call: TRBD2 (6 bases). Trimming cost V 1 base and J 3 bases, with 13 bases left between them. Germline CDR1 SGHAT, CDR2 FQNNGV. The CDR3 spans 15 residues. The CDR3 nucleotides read TGTGCCAGCAGCTTAGGGGCGGGAATAAACTACGAGCAGTACTTC. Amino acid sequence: CASSLGAGINYEQYF.

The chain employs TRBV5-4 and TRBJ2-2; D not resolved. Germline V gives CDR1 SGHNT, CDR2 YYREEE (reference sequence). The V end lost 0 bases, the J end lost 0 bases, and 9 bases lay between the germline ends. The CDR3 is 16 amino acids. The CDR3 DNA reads TGTGCCAGCAGCTTGGAACGCGGCGCGAACACCGGGGAGCTGTTTTTT. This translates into CASSLERGANTGELFF.

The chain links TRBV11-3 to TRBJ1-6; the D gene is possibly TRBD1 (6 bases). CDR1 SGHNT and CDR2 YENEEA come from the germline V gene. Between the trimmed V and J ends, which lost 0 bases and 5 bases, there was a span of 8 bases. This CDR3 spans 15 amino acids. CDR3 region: CASSLEDRNNSPLHF. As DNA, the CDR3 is TGTGCCAGCAGCTTAGAAGACAGGAATAATTCACCCCTCCACTTT.

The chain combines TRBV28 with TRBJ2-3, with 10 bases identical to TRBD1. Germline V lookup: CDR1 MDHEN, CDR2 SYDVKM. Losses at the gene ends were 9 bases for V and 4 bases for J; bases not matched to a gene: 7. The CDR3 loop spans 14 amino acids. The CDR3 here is CASGGTGAPDTQYF. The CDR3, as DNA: TGTGCCAGTGGAGGGACAGGGGCCCCAGATACGCAGTATTTT.

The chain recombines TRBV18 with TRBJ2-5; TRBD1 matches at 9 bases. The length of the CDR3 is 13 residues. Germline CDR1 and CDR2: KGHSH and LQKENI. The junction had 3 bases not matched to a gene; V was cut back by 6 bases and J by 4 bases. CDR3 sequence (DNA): TGTGCCAGCTCCCAGGACAGGGGAGAGACCCAGTACTTC. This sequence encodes CASSQDRGETQYF.